This TCR beta chain was recorded in a study of vaccination and CD4 T cells after COVID-19. Study-level information: The study collected post-vaccine samples a median around 72 days after dose two, with a range of 14 to 241.

As to treatment: roughly nine-day PBMC culture with coronavirus spike peptide pools or control peptides (ViraFEST assay). This clonotype was observed once. Its antigen remains unidentified. Germline V gives CDR1 DFQATT, CDR2 SNEGSKA (reference sequence). V shed 3 bases and J shed 7 bases, with 13 bases lying between them. The CDR3 extends over 13 amino acids. Cultured CD4+ T-cell DNA underwent Oncomine TCR Beta short-read sequencing. One entry per CDR3 protein, called by TCRdb with MiXCR from the PCR reads. The data contain 10,000 to 15,000 distinct CDR3 sequences, more than 60% of them seen just once; the ten biggest clones take up roughly 9.1%.

The source is a human donor who had recovered from COVID-19. Sequences were obtained from CD4+ T cells from blood, cultured in vitro. The V gene is TRBV20-1, the J gene TRBJ1-5; no reliable D call. CDR3: CSARRQALQPQHF. The CDR3, as DNA: TGCAGTGCTAGGAGGCAGGCCCTCCAGCCCCAGCATTTT.